In its sample, the clone carrying this T cell receptor (beta chain) was seen many times. Its antigen remains unidentified. The CDR3 is made up of 13 amino acids. CDR1 is SGHRS and CDR2 is YFSETQ in the germline V gene. The germline V and J ends were trimmed by 4 bases and 3 bases, with 11 bases remaining between them. The sample comes from a study of T cells in Graves' hyperthyroidism and ophthalmopathy. Broader study findings: Among clonotypes expanded in thyroid above 0.001, most were also found in blood.

Amplified regions were TCR beta CDR3 sequences from RNA transcripts. The HTBI primer set served for first-round RT-PCR of the TCR CDR3. From the multiplex PCR reads, TCRdb called clonotypes with MiXCR, one entry per CDR3 protein. The sample carries around 250,000 distinct CDR3 sequences, roughly 15% recorded once. The receptor was derived from a woman in her thirties or forties with Graves' hyperthyroidism that later progressed to Graves' ophthalmopathy. This sequence joins TRBV5-1 and TRBJ2-7; D perhaps matches TRBD1 (6 bases). The material sequenced was blood. CDR3 loop: CASSRDIYYEQYF. Written as DNA, the CDR3 is TGCGCCAGCAGCAGGGACATCTACTACGAGCAGTACTTC.